This T cell receptor beta chain was retrieved from a study of cytomegalovirus exposure and HLA in healthy donors. Across the whole study: A prior study identified approximately 120 million unique TCR beta sequences from about 200 million T cells. For the approximately 400 genotyped donors, 75% to 90% fell within the Caucasian-associated ancestry cluster.

Comment on this clone: The target antigen is unknown.

Amplification used 60 Vbeta primers and 13 Jbeta primers. Profiled with immunoSEQ multiplex PCR; TCRdb holds only in-frame clones, not every one. The sample has about 110,000 clones; under 80% are singletons. The study, taken as a whole, reports: Among donors in an Asian-associated ancestry cluster, a later analysis reportedly found fewer N-insertions than the approximately 700-donor mean.

The clonotype was recovered from a man between 60 and 75 years old in good health and CMV-seronegative. The material sequenced was PBMCs.

The CDR3: CASSVGGWGTGGSKNIQYF. For the CDR3, the DNA is TGTGCCAGCAGCGTAGGGGGCTGGGGGACAGGGGGGTCCAAAAACATTCAGTACTTC. J is TRBJ2-4 and V is TRBV9, with 11 bases that match TRBD1. With 0 bases clipped from V and 2 bases from J, the junction kept 10 bases outside the gene matches. Germline CDR1 reads SGDLS; CDR2 reads YYNGEE. This CDR3 comprises 19 residues.